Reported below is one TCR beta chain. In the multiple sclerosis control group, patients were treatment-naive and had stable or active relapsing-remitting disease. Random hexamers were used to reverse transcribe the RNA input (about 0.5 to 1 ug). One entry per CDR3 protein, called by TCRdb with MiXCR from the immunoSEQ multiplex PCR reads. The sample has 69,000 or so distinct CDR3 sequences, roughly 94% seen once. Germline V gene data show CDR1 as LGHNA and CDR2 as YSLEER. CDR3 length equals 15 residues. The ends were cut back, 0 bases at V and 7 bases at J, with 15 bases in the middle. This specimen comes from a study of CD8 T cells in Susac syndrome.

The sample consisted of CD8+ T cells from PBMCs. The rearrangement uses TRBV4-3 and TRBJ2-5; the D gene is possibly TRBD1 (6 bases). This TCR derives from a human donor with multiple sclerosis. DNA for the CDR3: TGCGCCAGCAGCCAAGACGGCGACAGGCAGGGGACCCAGTACTTC. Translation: CASSQDGDRQGTQYF.